Below are 11 T cell receptor beta chains sequenced from a single sample in a study of OX40 agonist ivuxolimab in advanced cancers. Sequencing was performed with immunoSEQ multiplex PCR; in TCRdb, only in-frame clones are kept and a portion is missing. The sample yields fewer than 25,000 clones, around two thirds seen once. The sequenced sample was CD4+ or CD8+ T cells sorted from blood, obtained in a trial of the OX40 agonist ivuxolimab. The receptors here all came from an adult with an advanced solid tumor such as melanoma, head and neck, liver or kidney cancer.

This chain uses TRBV28 with TRBJ2-7; D may be TRBD1 (5 bases). Per germline, CDR1 MDHEN and CDR2 SYDVKM. V was shortened by 3 bases and J by 2 bases, with 11 bases between the two germline ends. CDR3 size: 14 residues. The CDR3 spells CASSLRTSPYEQYF. DNA of the CDR3: TGTGCCAGCAGTTTGAGGACATCTCCCTACGAGCAGTACTTC.

This clone was seen a few times. The chain recombines TRBV7-9 with TRBJ2-5, with no clear D. This CDR3 has 13 residues. V was trimmed by 10 bases and J by 3 bases, leaving 15 bases between them. Germline CDR1 is SEHNR and CDR2 is FQNEAQ (reference sequence). CDR3 bases: TGTGCCACTACGTACAGCGCAAAAGAGACCCAGTACTTC. This encodes CATTYSAKETQYF.

The genes are TRBV7-9 and TRBJ1-1; D gene unclear. V lost 5 bases and J lost 1, with 17 bases in between. Germline loops: CDR1 SEHNR, CDR2 FQNEAQ (reference sequence). CDR3 length equals 16 residues. The CDR3 loop is CASSQESGSRNTEAFF. DNA of the CDR3: TGTGCCAGCAGCCAAGAATCTGGCAGCCGGAACACTGAAGCTTTCTTT.

This chain uses TRBV4-2 with TRBJ2-1; 9 bases match TRBD2. Germline CDR1 and CDR2: LGHNA and YNFKEQ. V lost 1 base and J lost 3; bases outside the gene matches: 7. The CDR3 has 17 amino acids. Here the CDR3 DNA reads TGTGCCAGCAGCCAAGCACCCGCGGGGGGGGTCTACAATGAGCAGTTCTTC. It specifies CASSQAPAGGVYNEQFF.

The genes are TRBV25-1 and TRBJ2-1, with D unclear. The V gene's germline CDR1 is MGHDK and CDR2 SYGVNS. V lost 4 bases, J lost 0 bases, and 7 bases lay in between. This CDR3 has 14 residues. CDR3 bases: TGTGCCAGCAGTGGGTGGGACTCCTACAATGAGCAGTTCTTC. Protein: CASSGWDSYNEQFF. The entire variable domain, with the rest obtained from reference TRBV25-1 and TRBJ2-1, is as follows: EADIYQTPRYLVIGTGKKITLECSQTMGHDKMYWYQQDPGMELHLIHYSYGVNSTEKGDLSSESTVSRIRTEHFPLTLESARPSHTSQYLCASSGWDSYNEQFFGPGTRLTVL.

This clone showed up many times. The chain recombines TRBV14 with TRBJ2-5; 9 bases are a match to TRBD2. Germline CDR1 is SGHDN and CDR2 is FVKESK. CDR3 size: 14 residues. J was trimmed by 5 bases and V by 4 bases; bases with no gene match: 5. CDR3 sequence reads: CASSLVSGGETQYF. In nucleotides, the CDR3 is TGTGCCAGCAGCCTTGTGAGCGGGGGGGAGACCCAGTACTTC.

The rearrangement joins TRBV11-2 to TRBJ2-2; TRBD2 agrees at 14 bases. V shed 5 bases, J shed 6 bases, and the junction held 2 bases outside the gene matches. Germline lookup yields CDR1 SGHAT and CDR2 FQNNGV. The CDR3 is 15 residues long. For the CDR3, the DNA is TGTGCCAGCAGCCTGGGACTAGCGGGAGCCGGGGAGCTGTTTTTT. Its protein is CASSLGLAGAGELFF.

This clone has only a few counts. The gene calls are TRBV19 and TRBJ2-2; 9 bases are shared with TRBD1. The germline V gene has CDR1 LNHDA and CDR2 SQIVND (reference sequence). The CDR3 loop spans 14 amino acids. V dropped 3 bases and J dropped 6; count of bases not matched to a gene: 2. CDR3 region: CASSITGGPGELFF. CDR3 DNA: TGTGCCAGTAGTATTACAGGGGGCCCCGGGGAGCTGTTTTTT.

The chain joins TRBV28 to TRBJ2-7; no clear D. The CDR3 loop spans 11 amino acids. CDR1 MDHEN and CDR2 SYDVKM come from the germline V gene. Trimming took 3 bases from V and 7 from J, leaving 7 bases between them. The CDR3 region has the DNA TGTGCCAGCAGTTTCTTTCGGGAGCAGTACTTC. It codes for CASSFFREQYF. Filled out from reference TRBV28 and TRBJ2-7, the complete variable domain reads DVKVTQSSRYLVKRTGEKVFLECVQDMDHENMFWYRQDPGLGLRLIYFSYDVKMKEKGDIPEGYSVSREKKERFSLILESASTNQTSMYLCASSFFREQYFGPGTRLTVT.

CDR3 sequence reads: CASSRDRESSPLHF. CDR3 in DNA: TGTGCCAGCAGTCGGGACAGGGAGAGCTCACCCCTCCACTTT. The rearrangement uses TRBV28 and TRBJ1-6; TRBD1 agrees at 9 bases. CDR1 and CDR2 from the germline V gene are MDHEN and SYDVKM. V shed 5 bases, J shed 10 bases, and the junction held 6 bases outside the gene matches. The CDR3 runs 14 residues.

The chain uses TRBV9 and TRBJ2-6; D gene unclear. The CDR3 contains 14 residues. The germline V gene has CDR1 SGDLS and CDR2 YYNGEE. V lost 0 bases to trimming and J lost 3 bases, with 4 bases between them. The CDR3 spells CASSVEGGANVLTF. CDR3 coding DNA: TGTGCCAGCAGCGTAGAGGGTGGGGCCAACGTCCTGACTTTC.